This entry concerns a single T cell receptor (beta chain). The PCR was carried out with 60 Vbeta primers and 13 Jbeta primers. The repertoire was sequenced with immunoSEQ multiplex PCR; TCRdb's copy has only in-frame clones and lacks some. The data contain nearly 300,000 clones, 75% to 90% of them singletons. This specimen comes from a study of cytomegalovirus exposure and HLA in healthy donors. The TCR sequence derives from a middle-aged man in good health and CMV-seropositive. Material for sequencing was PBMCs.

The CDR3 DNA is TGCAGCGTTGAGGGGCAGGGGAACTACGAGCAGTACTTC. Translating it yields CSVEGQGNYEQYF. The rearrangement joins TRBV29-1 to TRBJ2-7; weak D call: TRBD1 (6 bases). V shed 3 bases and J shed 3 bases, with 12 bases lying between them. The CDR3 has 13 amino acids. CDR1 is SQVTM and CDR2 is ANQGSEA in the germline V gene.